The clone carrying this T cell receptor (beta chain) was picked up many times. The target antigen is unknown. Between the trimmed V and J ends, which lost 5 bases and 3 bases, there was a span of 16 bases. CDR1 SGHTA and CDR2 FQGNSA come from the germline V gene. The CDR3 length is 16 residues. This record comes from a study of human T cells and chemical hapten exposure. Notes on the study in general: DPC sensitization produced no change in TCRs with frequency above 1 in 1000. Controls had significantly fewer large CDR3 similarity clusters than were formed by expanded TCRs.

Individual cDNA molecules had unique molecular identifiers attached to them by the library. In the original analysis: Sample TCR totals centred on a median of approximately 100,000, ranging about 20,000 to 700,000. TCRdb fed the RACE reads into MiXCR, producing one record per CDR3 protein. These V and J calls rely on TCRdb rather than the paper's analysis. The sample consists of more than 80,000 distinct CDR3 sequences, under 11% of them appearing once. Sample time point: patch test 2, 6 weeks after DPC sensitization. Treatment described: therapeutic diphenylcyclopropenone sensitization with weekly scalp DPC.

The chain combines TRBV7-2 with TRBJ2-2; a possible D gene is TRBD2 (6 bases). The input for sequencing was whole blood, taken in connection with sensitization to the hapten diphenylcyclopropenone (DPC). The sequence derives from a woman aged 45-65 years with alopecia areata. Some clones in this sample may be carry-over from other donors' samples. CDR3 DNA: TGTGCCAGCAGCATTGGGACTTCTTCTTACACCGGGGAGCTGTTTTTT. It translates to CASSIGTSSYTGELFF.